This record concerns one TCR beta chain sequence. What it recognizes is unknown. This record comes from a study of T cell responses to AZD1222 COVID-19 vaccine. There are 17 residues in the CDR3. In germline, CDR1 is SEHNR, CDR2 FQNEAQ (reference sequence). V shed 2 bases and J 0 bases; nucleotides not matched to a gene: 8. Broader study findings: Donors were mostly white British, more females; clonal diversity possibly underestimated. Repertoires were collected only later (after the peak T cell response had occurred).

TCRdb keeps only in-frame clones here, not all; method: immunoSEQ multiplex PCR. In the table there are approximately 140,000 clones, roughly 90% of which are singletons. The TCR was taken from an adult who received the AZD1222 COVID-19 vaccine. Material: peripheral blood, obtained 28 days after the second AZD1222 dose. The chain joins TRBV7-9 to TRBJ2-3; 7 bases map to TRBD1. CDR3 in amino acids: CASSLRGLGISTDTQYF. The CDR3 DNA follows: TGTGCCAGCAGCTTAAGGGGGCTGGGGATTAGCACAGATACGCAGTATTTT.